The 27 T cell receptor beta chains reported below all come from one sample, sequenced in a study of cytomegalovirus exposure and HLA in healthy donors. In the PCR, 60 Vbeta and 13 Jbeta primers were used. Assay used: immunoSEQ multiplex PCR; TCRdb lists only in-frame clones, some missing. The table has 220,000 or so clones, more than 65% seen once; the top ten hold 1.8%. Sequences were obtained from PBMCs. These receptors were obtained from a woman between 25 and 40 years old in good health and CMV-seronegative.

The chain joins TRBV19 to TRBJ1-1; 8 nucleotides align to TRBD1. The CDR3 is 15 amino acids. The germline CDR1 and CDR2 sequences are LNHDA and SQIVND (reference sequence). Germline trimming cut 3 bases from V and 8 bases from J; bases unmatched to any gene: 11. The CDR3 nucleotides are TGTGCCAGTAGTATTGATTTGACAGGGGCAGCGGAAGCTTTCTTT. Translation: CASSIDLTGAAEAFF. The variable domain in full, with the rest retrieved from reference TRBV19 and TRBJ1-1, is DGGITQSPKYLFRKEGQNVTLSCEQNLNHDAMYWYRQDPGQGLRLIYYSQIVNDFQKGDIAEGYSVSREKKESFPLTVTSAQKNPTAFYLCASSIDLTGAAEAFFGQGTRLTVV.

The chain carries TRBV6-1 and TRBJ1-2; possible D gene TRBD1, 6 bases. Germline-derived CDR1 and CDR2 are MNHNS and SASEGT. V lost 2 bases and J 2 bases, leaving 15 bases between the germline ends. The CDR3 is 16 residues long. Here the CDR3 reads CASSEQGLYTNYGYTF. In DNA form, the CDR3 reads TGTGCCAGCAGTGAACAGGGGTTGTATACCAACTATGGCTACACCTTC.

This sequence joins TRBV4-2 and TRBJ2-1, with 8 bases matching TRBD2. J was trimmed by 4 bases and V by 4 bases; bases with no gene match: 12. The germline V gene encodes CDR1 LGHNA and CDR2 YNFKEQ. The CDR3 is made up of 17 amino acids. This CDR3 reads CASSLRSLAGSYNEQFF. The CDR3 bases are TGTGCCAGCAGCCTCCGCAGTCTAGCGGGCTCTTACAATGAGCAGTTCTTC.

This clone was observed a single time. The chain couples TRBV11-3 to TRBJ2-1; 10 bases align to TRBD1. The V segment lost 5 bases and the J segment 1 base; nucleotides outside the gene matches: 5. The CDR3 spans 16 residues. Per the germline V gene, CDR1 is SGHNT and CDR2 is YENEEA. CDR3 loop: CASSLEGQGSYNEQFF. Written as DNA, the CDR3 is TGTGCCAGCAGCCTCGAGGGACAGGGGTCCTACAATGAGCAGTTCTTC.

In nucleotides, the CDR3 is TGTGCCAGCACCTTGGGACAGGGGATCCACAATGAGCAGTTCTTC. Protein: CASTLGQGIHNEQFF. The V and J genes are TRBV6-5 and TRBJ2-1; the match to TRBD1 covers 10 bases. The CDR3 runs 15 residues. Trimming cost V 7 bases and J 5 bases; bases outside gene matches: 8. The germline gives CDR1 MNHEY, CDR2 SVGAGI.

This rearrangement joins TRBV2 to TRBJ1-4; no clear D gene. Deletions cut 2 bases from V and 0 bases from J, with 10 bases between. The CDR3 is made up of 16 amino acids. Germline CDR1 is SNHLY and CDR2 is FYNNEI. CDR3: CASSEYPVATNEKLFF. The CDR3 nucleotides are TGTGCCAGCAGTGAATATCCTGTTGCAACTAATGAAAAACTGTTTTTT.

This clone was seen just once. The CDR3 loop is CAWSERGAPTDTQYF. CDR3 sequence (DNA): TGTGCCTGGAGTGAACGGGGGGCCCCAACAGATACGCAGTATTTT. The rearrangement links TRBV30 to TRBJ2-3, with D possibly matching TRBD2 (7 bases). V was pared by 1 base and J by 3 bases, with 14 bases between. The CDR3 loop spans 15 amino acids. Germline CDR1 is GTSNPN and CDR2 is SVGIG (reference sequence).

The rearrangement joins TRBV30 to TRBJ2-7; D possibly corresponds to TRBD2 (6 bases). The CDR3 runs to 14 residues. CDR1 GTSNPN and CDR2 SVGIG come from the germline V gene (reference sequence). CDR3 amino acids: CARRDRDPPYEQYF. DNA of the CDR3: TGTGCTCGGAGGGACCGGGACCCACCCTACGAGCAGTACTTC.

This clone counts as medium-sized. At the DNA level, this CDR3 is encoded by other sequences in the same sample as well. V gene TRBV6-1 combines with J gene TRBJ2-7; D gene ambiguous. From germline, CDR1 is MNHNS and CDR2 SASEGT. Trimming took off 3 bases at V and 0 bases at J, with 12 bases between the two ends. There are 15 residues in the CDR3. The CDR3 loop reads CASSDRVPRSYEQYF. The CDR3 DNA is TGTGCCAGCAGTGACCGGGTCCCCCGCTCCTACGAGCAGTACTTC.

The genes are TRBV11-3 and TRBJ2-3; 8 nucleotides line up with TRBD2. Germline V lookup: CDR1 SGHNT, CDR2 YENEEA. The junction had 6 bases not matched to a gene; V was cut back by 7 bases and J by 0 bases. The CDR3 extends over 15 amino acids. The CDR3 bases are TGTGCCAGCACCCCAGGCGGGGGGAGCACAGATACGCAGTATTTT. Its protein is CASTPGGGSTDTQYF.

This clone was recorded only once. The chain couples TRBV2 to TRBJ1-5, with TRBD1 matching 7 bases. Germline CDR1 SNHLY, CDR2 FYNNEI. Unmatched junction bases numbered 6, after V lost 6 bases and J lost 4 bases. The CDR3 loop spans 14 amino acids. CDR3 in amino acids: CASRLQGDNQPQHF. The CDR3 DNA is TGTGCCAGCAGATTGCAGGGGGATAATCAGCCCCAGCATTTT.

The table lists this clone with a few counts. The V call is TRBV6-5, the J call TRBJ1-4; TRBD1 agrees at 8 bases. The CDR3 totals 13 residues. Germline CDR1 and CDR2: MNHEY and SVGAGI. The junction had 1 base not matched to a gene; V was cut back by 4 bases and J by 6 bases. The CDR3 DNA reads TGTGCCAGCAGTTCGGACAGGGATGAAAAACTGTTTTTT. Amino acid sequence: CASSSDRDEKLFF.

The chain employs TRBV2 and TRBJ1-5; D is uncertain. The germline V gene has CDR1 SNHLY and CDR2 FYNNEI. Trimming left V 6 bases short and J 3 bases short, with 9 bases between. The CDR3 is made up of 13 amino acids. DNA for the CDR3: TGTGCCAGCAGCGAGAATCTCAATCAGCCCCAGCATTTT. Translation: CASSENLNQPQHF. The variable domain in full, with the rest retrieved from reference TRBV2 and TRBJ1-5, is EPEVTQTPSHQVTQMGQEVILRCVPISNHLYFYWYRQILGQKVEFLVSFYNNEISEKSEIFDDQFSVERPDGSNFTLKIRSTKLEDSAMYFCASSENLNQPQHFGDGTRLSIL.

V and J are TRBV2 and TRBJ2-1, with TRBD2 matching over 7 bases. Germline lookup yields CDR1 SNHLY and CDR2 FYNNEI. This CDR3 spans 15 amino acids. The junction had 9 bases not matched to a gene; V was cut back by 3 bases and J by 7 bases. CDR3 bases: TGTGCCAGCAGTGAGTGGCGGGGGTCGGGAAATGAGCAGTTCTTC. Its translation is CASSEWRGSGNEQFF.

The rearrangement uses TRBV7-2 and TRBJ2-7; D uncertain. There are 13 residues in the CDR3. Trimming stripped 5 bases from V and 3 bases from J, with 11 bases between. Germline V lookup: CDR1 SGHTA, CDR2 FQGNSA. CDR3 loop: CASSRATYYEQYF. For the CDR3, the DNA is TGTGCCAGCAGCCGAGCTACCTACTACGAGCAGTACTTC.

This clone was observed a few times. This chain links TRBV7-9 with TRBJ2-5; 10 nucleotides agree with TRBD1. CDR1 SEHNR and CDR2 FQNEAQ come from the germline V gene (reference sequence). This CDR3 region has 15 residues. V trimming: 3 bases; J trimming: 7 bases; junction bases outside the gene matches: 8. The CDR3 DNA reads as TGTGCCAGCAGCTTCCTCGGACAGGGGGATTCGACCCAGTACTTC. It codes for CASSFLGQGDSTQYF.

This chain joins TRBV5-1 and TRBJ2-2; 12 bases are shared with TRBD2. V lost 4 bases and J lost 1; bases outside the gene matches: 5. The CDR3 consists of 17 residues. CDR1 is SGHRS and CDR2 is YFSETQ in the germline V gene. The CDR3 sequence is CASSPPTSGGNTGELFF. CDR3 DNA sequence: TGCGCCAGCAGCCCTCCGACTAGCGGGGGGAACACCGGGGAGCTGTTTTTT.

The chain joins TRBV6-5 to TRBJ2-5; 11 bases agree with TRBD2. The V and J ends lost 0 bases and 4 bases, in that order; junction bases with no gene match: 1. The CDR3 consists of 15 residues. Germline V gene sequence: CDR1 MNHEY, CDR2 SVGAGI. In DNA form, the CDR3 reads TGTGCCAGCAGTTACTCAACTAGCGGGGGAGAGACCCAGTACTTC. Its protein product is CASSYSTSGGETQYF.

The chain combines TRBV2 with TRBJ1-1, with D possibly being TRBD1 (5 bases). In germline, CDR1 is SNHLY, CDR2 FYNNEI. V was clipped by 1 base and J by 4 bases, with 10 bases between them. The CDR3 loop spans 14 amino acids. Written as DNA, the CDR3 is TGTGCCAGCAGTGAAGTCCAGGGAGGCACTGAAGCTTTCTTT. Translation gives CASSEVQGGTEAFF.

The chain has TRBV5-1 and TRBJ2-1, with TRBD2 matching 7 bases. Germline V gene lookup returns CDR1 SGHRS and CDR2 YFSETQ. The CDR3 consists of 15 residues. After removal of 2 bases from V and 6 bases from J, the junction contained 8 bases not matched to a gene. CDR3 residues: CASSFTGGPANEQFF. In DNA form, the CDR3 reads TGCGCCAGCAGCTTTACGGGGGGACCAGCCAATGAGCAGTTCTTC.

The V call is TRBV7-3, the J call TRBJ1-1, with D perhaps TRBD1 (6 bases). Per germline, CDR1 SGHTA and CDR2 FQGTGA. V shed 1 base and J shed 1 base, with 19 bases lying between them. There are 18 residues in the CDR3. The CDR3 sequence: CASSLILGAPGQNTEAFF. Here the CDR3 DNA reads TGTGCCAGCAGCTTAATATTGGGGGCTCCGGGACAGAACACTGAAGCTTTCTTT.

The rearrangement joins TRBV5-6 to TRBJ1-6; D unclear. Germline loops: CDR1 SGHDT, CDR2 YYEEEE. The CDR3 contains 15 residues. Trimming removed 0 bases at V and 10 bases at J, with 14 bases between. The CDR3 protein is CASSLGSVGRSPLHF. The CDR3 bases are TGTGCCAGCAGCTTGGGGTCCGTGGGCAGATCACCCCTCCACTTT.

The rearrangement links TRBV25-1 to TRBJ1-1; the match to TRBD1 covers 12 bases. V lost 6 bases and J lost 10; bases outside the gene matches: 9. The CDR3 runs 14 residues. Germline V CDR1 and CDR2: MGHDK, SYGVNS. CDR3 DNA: TGTGCCAGCAGACAAAATGGGGACAGGGGGCGAGCTTTCTTT. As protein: CASRQNGDRGRAFF.

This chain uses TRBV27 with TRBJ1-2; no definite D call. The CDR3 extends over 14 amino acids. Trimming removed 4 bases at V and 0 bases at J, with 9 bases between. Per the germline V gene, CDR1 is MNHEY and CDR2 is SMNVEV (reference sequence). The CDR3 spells CASSYGSSNYGYTF. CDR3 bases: TGTGCCAGCAGTTATGGCTCCTCTAACTATGGCTACACCTTC.

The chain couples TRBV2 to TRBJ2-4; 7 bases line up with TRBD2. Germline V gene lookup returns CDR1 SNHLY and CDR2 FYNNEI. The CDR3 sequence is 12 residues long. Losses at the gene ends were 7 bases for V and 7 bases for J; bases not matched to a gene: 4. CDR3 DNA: TGTGCCAGCAAGGGGACTACTAACATTCAGTACTTC. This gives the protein CASKGTTNIQYF.

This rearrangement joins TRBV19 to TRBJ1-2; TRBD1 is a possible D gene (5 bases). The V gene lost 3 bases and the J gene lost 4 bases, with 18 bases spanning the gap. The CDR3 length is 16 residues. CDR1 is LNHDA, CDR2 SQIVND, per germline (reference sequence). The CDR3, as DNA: TGTGCCAGTAGTATTTACTCCCCTATGACAGCCTATGGCTACACCTTC. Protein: CASSIYSPMTAYGYTF.

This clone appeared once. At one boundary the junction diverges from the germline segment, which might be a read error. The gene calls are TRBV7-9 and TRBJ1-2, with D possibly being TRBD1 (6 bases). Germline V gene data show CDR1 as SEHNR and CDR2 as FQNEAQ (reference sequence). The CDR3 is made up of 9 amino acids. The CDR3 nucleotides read TGTGCCAGCAGCTCGGACAGTTACTTC. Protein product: CASSSDSYF.